The 23 T cell receptor beta chains reported below all come from one sample, sequenced in a study of OX40 agonist ivuxolimab in advanced cancers. Libraries came from the immunoSEQ multiplex PCR assay. TCRdb re-hosts the immuneACCESS table, in-frame sequences only. Its copies lack some clones; in the studies checked, an unresolved V gene accounts for under half of them, and the cause for the rest is not known. This sample holds 70,000 to 95,000 clones; approximately 85% were observed only once. The ten biggest clones cover less than 8% of the sample. The specimen was CD4+ or CD8+ T cells sorted from blood, collected in a trial of the OX40 agonist ivuxolimab. The receptors originated from an adult with an advanced solid tumor such as melanoma, head and neck, liver or kidney cancer.

This clone was seen a few times. The chain links TRBV6-5 to TRBJ2-2; D is uncertain. This CDR3 comprises 15 residues. The V end lost 0 bases, the J end lost 0 bases, and 5 bases lay between the germline ends. Germline V CDR1 and CDR2: MNHEY, SVGAGI. CDR3 residues: CASSYSASNTGELFF. The CDR3 bases are TGTGCCAGCAGTTACTCGGCGTCGAACACCGGGGAGCTGTTTTTT.

This chain uses TRBV7-2 with TRBJ2-5; D gene unclear. This CDR3 spans 13 amino acids. Trimming took 7 bases from V and 2 from J, leaving 11 bases between them. CDR1 SGHTA and CDR2 FQGNSA come from the germline V gene. This CDR3 reads CASTPNLQETQYF. For the CDR3, the DNA is TGTGCCAGCACCCCTAACCTTCAAGAGACCCAGTACTTC.

This sequence joins TRBV7-8 and TRBJ1-3, with D hard to call. The length of the CDR3 is 17 residues. Germline V lookup: CDR1 SGHVS, CDR2 FQNEAQ. The V end lost 3 bases, the J end lost 2 bases, and 17 bases lay between the germline ends. DNA of the CDR3: TGTGCCAGCAGCTTCGCGTCCATTACCGGCACTGGAAACACCATATATTTT. Protein product: CASSFASITGTGNTIYF.

The V gene is TRBV19, the J gene TRBJ2-3; D is ambiguous. The CDR3 has 16 residues. Trimming pared 5 bases from V and 0 bases from J, leaving 15 bases between. Germline V lookup: CDR1 LNHDA, CDR2 SQIVND (reference sequence). This CDR3 reads CASSLQGLPSTDTQYF. CDR3 bases: TGTGCCAGTAGTCTCCAAGGTCTCCCTAGCACAGATACGCAGTATTTT.

The chain's CDR3 is CASSYSPASNYGYTF. The CDR3 DNA reads TGTGCCAGCAGTTACTCGCCGGCCAGCAACTATGGCTACACCTTC. The chain uses TRBV6-5 and TRBJ1-2; D unclear. The CDR3 spans 15 residues. V lost 0 bases to trimming and J lost 2 bases, with 10 bases between them. Germline-derived CDR1 and CDR2 are MNHEY and SVGAGI.

The V and J genes are TRBV30 and TRBJ1-1; D is ambiguous. V was clipped by 5 bases and J by 1 base, with 8 bases between them. In germline, CDR1 is GTSNPN, CDR2 SVGIG (reference sequence). This CDR3 contains 12 residues. DNA for the CDR3: TGTGCCTGGGGAAGGGAGAACACTGAAGCTTTCTTT. Translated, it gives CAWGRENTEAFF.

This clone was counted once. This chain joins TRBV5-1 and TRBJ1-4; D gene unclear. Germline loops: CDR1 SGHRS, CDR2 YFSETQ. This CDR3 region has 14 residues. V was clipped by 2 bases and J by 3 bases, with 8 bases between them. In DNA form, the CDR3 reads TGCGCCAGCAGCTTTGGATGGGCTAATGAAAAACTGTTTTTT. It yields the protein CASSFGWANEKLFF. The variable domain in full, completed from reference TRBV5-1 and TRBJ1-4, reads KAGVTQTPRYLIKTRGQQVTLSCSPISGHRSVSWYQQTPGQGLQFLFEYFSETQRNKGNFPGRFSGRQFSNSRSEMNVSTLELGDSALYLCASSFGWANEKLFFGSGTQLSVL.

Comments on this clone: One end of the junction varies from germline; a read error may be responsible. The chain employs TRBV6-6 and TRBJ2-7; TRBD1 matches 8 bases. The CDR3 consists of 13 residues. Germline V gives CDR1 MNHNY, CDR2 SVGAGI (reference sequence). The CDR3 here is CASSNSGGVEQYF. The DNA for the CDR3 is TGTGCCAGCAGTAACTCAGGGGGCGTCGAGCAGTACTTC.

This clone was seen only once. The rearrangement links TRBV19 to TRBJ1-1; D not certain. The germline V gene encodes CDR1 LNHDA and CDR2 SQIVND (reference sequence). The ends were cut back, 4 bases at V and 6 bases at J, with 15 bases in the middle. This CDR3 contains 14 residues. The CDR3 DNA sequence: TGTGCCAGTAGTAGTGGGGTCGGTGGGGCTGAAGCTTTCTTT. Translated: CASSSGVGGAEAFF.

The chain employs TRBV5-1 and TRBJ2-4; the match to TRBD1 covers 9 bases. CDR1 and CDR2 from the germline V gene are SGHRS and YFSETQ. There are 17 residues in the CDR3. J lost 2 bases, V lost 4 bases, and 10 bases had no gene match. Written as DNA, the CDR3 is TGCGCCAGCAGCAACTCACAGGGGGCGGGAACCAAAAACATTCAGTACTTC. Protein sequence: CASSNSQGAGTKNIQYF.

The genes are TRBV29-1 and TRBJ1-4; D remains unclear. Germline lookup yields CDR1 SQVTM and CDR2 ANQGSEA. The CDR3 loop spans 14 amino acids. Trimming took off 4 bases at V and 7 bases at J, with 16 bases between the two ends. Here the CDR3 DNA reads TGCAGCGTTGGGGCGACACCCGAGGGTGAAAAACTGTTTTTT. Its protein is CSVGATPEGEKLFF.

V is TRBV18 and J is TRBJ1-2, with a possible D match to TRBD1 (6 bases). Germline V gives CDR1 KGHSH, CDR2 LQKENI. The CDR3 loop spans 15 amino acids. Trimming took 0 bases from V and 4 from J, leaving 12 bases between them. CDR3 protein: CASSPPNDRIYGYTF. For the CDR3, the DNA is TGTGCCAGCTCACCACCGAATGACAGGATCTATGGCTACACCTTC.

The rearrangement links TRBV19 to TRBJ2-5; 11 bases fit TRBD2. V lost 10 bases, J lost 4 bases, and 11 bases stayed unmatched. CDR3 length: 15 amino acids. The germline CDR1 and CDR2 sequences are LNHDA and SQIVND (reference sequence). The CDR3 region is CATGLAGGPPETQYF. Here the CDR3 DNA reads TGTGCCACGGGGCTAGCGGGGGGTCCTCCAGAGACCCAGTACTTC. The full variable domain, with the rest looked up from reference TRBV19 and TRBJ2-5, is DGGITQSPKYLFRKEGQNVTLSCEQNLNHDAMYWYRQDPGQGLRLIYYSQIVNDFQKGDIAEGYSVSREKKESFPLTVTSAQKNPTAFYLCATGLAGGPPETQYFGPGTRLLVL.

In nucleotides, the CDR3 is TGTGCCAGTTCCCTCAGAGATACCGGGACCACTACCTCCTACGAGCAGTACTTC. It specifies CASSLRDTGTTTSYEQYF. V and J are TRBV4-2 and TRBJ2-7, with D perhaps being TRBD1 or TRBD2 (5 bases each). This CDR3 contains 18 residues. Per the germline V gene, CDR1 is LGHNA and CDR2 is YNFKEQ. Trimming shortened V by 9 bases and J by 0 bases, and 27 bases separated the two germline ends.

V usage is TRBV7-8 and J usage is TRBJ1-1; no firm D call. Germline values: CDR1 SGHVS, CDR2 FQNEAQ. Trimming removed 6 bases at V and 7 bases at J, with 15 bases between. The CDR3 runs to 13 residues. The CDR3 bases are TGTGCCAGCAGTCCCGCCACGGGCAGTGAAGCTTTCTTT. This codes for CASSPATGSEAFF.

In its sample, this clone was seen a few times. The rearrangement joins TRBV30 to TRBJ1-6; D is unresolved. CDR1 is GTSNPN, CDR2 SVGIG, per germline (reference sequence). V lost 4 bases and J lost 8, with 9 bases in between. There are 12 residues in the CDR3. CDR3: CAWTVGDSPLHF. For the CDR3, the DNA is TGTGCCTGGACAGTTGGGGATTCACCCCTCCACTTT.

The CDR3 loop reads CATAGGRLAKNIQYF. The CDR3, as DNA: TGTGCCACCGCTGGGGGCAGACTAGCCAAAAACATTCAGTACTTC. The rearrangement uses TRBV19 and TRBJ2-4, with D possibly TRBD1 on 6 matching bases. CDR1 LNHDA and CDR2 SQIVND come from the germline V gene (reference sequence). This CDR3 is built from 15 residues. Trimming shortened V by 10 bases and J by 0 bases, and 16 bases separated the two germline ends.

The J gene is TRBJ2-2, the V gene TRBV7-9, with D possibly TRBD1 on 6 matching bases. The length of the CDR3 is 16 residues. Trimming took 5 bases from V and 4 from J, leaving 17 bases between them. Germline V CDR1 and CDR2: SEHNR, FQNEAQ (reference sequence). The CDR3 bases are TGTGCCAGCAGCCTAATGGGACATCCCATCACCGGGGAGCTGTTTTTT. Protein: CASSLMGHPITGELFF.

The chain joins TRBV11-3 to TRBJ2-2, with D possibly being TRBD2 (6 bases). The V gene's germline CDR1 is SGHNT and CDR2 YENEEA. V was trimmed by 2 bases and J by 2 bases, leaving 9 bases between them. The CDR3 has 15 amino acids. The chain's CDR3 is CASSLRTTNTGELFF. The CDR3 DNA sequence: TGTGCCAGCAGCTTACGGACTACCAACACCGGGGAGCTGTTTTTT. Using reference TRBV11-3 and TRBJ2-2 for the parts outside the CDR3, the full variable domain is EAGVVQSPRYKIIEKKQPVAFWCNPISGHNTLYWYLQNLGQGPELLIRYENEEAVDDSQLPKDRFSAERLKGVDSTLKIQPAELGDSAVYLCASSLRTTNTGELFFGEGSRLTVL.

The chain has TRBV30 and TRBJ1-4; D might be TRBD1 (6 bases). Germline lookup yields CDR1 GTSNPN and CDR2 SVGIG (reference sequence). The V end lost 2 bases, the J end lost 7 bases, and 17 bases lay between the germline ends. CDR3 length: 15 amino acids. CDR3 coding DNA: TGTGCCTGGAGTCCCCCGGACAGTCGAGGTGAAAAACTGTTTTTT. It specifies CAWSPPDSRGEKLFF. Full variable domain (rest looked up from reference TRBV30 and TRBJ1-4): SQTIHQWPATLVQPVGSPLSLECTVEGTSNPNLYWYRQAAGRGLQLLFYSVGIGQISSEVPQNLSASRPQDRQFILSSKKLLLSDSGFYLCAWSPPDSRGEKLFFGSGTQLSVL.

The chain carries TRBV4-1 and TRBJ1-2, with 7 positions matching TRBD1. The ends lost 0 bases at V and 4 bases at J; junction bases unmatched: 5. CDR1 is MGHRA and CDR2 is YSYEKL in the germline V gene. The CDR3 loop spans 15 amino acids. The CDR3 DNA reads TGCGCCAGCAGCCAAGAGGCAGGGGGACCCTATGGCTACACCTTC. As protein: CASSQEAGGPYGYTF.

The rearrangement joins TRBV11-3 to TRBJ1-4, with 8 bases that match TRBD1. V dropped 2 bases and J dropped 5; count of bases not matched to a gene: 10. The CDR3 consists of 17 residues. Germline assignment: CDR1 SGHNT and CDR2 YENEEA. CDR3 region: CASSLPLVGTGNEKLFF. CDR3 coding DNA: TGTGCCAGCAGCTTACCTCTGGTCGGGACAGGAAATGAAAAACTGTTTTTT.

In its sample, this clone was seen a few times. The chain joins TRBV20-1 to TRBJ1-1; D remains unclear. Trimming cost V 7 bases and J 5 bases, with 11 bases left between them. Germline V gives CDR1 DFQATT, CDR2 SNEGSKA (reference sequence). The CDR3 is made up of 11 amino acids. CDR3 DNA: TGCAGTGTCCCCCGGGGAACTGAAGCTTTCTTT. As protein: CSVPRGTEAFF.